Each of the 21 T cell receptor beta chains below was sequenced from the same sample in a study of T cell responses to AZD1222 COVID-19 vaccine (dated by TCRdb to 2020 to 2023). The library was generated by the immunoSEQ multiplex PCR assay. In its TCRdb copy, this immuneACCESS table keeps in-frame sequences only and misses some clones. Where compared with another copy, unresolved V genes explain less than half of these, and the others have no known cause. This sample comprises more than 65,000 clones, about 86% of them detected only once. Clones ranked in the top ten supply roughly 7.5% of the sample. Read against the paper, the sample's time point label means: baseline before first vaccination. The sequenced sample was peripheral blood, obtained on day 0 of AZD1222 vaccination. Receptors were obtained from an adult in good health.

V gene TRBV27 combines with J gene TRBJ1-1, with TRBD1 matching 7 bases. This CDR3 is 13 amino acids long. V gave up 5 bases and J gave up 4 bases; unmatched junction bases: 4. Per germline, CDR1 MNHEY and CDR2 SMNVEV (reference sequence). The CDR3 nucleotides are TGTGCCAGCAGTCAACAGGGGAGCACTGAAGCTTTCTTT. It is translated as CASSQQGSTEAFF.

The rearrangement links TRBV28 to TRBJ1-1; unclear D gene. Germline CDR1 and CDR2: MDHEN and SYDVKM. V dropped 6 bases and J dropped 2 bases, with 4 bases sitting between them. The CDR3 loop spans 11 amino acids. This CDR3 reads CASRSNTEAFF. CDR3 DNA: TGTGCCAGCAGGTCTAACACTGAAGCTTTCTTT.

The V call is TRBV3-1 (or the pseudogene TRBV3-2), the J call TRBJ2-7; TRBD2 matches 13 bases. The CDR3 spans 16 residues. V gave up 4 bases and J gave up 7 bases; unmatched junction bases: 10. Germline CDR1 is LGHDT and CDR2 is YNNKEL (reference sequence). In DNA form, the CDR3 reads TGTGCCAGCAGCCCAGGGACTAGCGGGACCTTGCAGGAGCAGTACTTC. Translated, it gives CASSPGTSGTLQEQYF.

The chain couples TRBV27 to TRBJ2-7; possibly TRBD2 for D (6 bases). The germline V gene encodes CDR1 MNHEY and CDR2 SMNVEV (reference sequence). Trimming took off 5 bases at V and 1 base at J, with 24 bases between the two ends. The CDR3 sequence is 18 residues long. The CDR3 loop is CASSRQWGGVAVSYEQYF. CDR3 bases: TGTGCCAGCAGTAGACAATGGGGCGGGGTAGCGGTTTCCTACGAGCAGTACTTC.

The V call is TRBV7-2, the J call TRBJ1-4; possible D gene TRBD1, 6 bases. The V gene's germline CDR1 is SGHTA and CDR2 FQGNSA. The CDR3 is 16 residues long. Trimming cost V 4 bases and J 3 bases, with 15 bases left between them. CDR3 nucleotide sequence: TGTGCCAGCAGCTCTGACAGGCCCGGGGCTAATGAAAAACTGTTTTTT. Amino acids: CASSSDRPGANEKLFF.

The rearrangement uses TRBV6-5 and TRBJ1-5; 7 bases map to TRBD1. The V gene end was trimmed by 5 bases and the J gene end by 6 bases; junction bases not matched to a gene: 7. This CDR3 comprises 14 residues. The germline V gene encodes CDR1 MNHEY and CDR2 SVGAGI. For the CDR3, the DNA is TGTGCCAGCAGTAACGGACAGGTCCGTCAGCCCCAGCATTTT. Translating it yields CASSNGQVRQPQHF.

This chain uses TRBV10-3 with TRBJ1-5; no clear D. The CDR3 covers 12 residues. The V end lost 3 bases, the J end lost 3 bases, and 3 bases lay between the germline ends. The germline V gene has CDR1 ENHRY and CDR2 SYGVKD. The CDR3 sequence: CAISDDNQPQHF. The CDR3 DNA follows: TGTGCCATCAGTGACGACAATCAGCCCCAGCATTTT.

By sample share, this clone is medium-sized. The CDR3 protein is CASSLRGEQYF. CDR3 in DNA: TGTGCCAGCAGCTTACGGGGGGAGCAGTACTTC. The chain carries TRBV7-2 and TRBJ2-7, with a tentative D call TRBD2 (6 bases). The CDR3 runs 11 residues. CDR1 is SGHTA and CDR2 is FQGNSA in the germline V gene. V was cut by 2 bases and J by 7 bases, with 6 bases left in between.

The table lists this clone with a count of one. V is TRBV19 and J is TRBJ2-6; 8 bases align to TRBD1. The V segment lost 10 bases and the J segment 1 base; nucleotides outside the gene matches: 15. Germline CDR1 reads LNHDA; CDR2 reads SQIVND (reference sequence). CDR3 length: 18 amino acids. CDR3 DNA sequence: TGTGCCACCAGACGAAAAACAGGGGGTGAGTCTGGGGCCAACGTCCTGACTTTC. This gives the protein CATRRKTGGESGANVLTF.

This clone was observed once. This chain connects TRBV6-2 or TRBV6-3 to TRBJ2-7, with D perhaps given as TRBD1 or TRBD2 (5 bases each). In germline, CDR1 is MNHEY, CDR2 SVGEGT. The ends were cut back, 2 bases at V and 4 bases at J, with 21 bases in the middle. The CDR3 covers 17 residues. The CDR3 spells CASSYNPRDPPPYEQYF. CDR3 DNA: TGTGCCAGCAGTTACAACCCTCGGGACCCCCCCCCATACGAGCAGTACTTC.

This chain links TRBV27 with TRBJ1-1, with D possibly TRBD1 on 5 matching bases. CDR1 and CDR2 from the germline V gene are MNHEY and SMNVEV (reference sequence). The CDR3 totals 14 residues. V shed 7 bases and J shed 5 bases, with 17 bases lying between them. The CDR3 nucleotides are TGTGCCAGCACGACAGCCGAAGGGCGGACTGAAGCTTTCTTT. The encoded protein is CASTTAEGRTEAFF.

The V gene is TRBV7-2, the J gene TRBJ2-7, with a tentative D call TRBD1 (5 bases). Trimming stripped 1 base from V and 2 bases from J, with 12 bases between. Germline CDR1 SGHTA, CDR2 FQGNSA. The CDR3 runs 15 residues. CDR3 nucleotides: TGTGCCAGCAGCTTAGTGGCGGCAGGGCCCTACGAGCAGTACTTC. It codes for CASSLVAAGPYEQYF.

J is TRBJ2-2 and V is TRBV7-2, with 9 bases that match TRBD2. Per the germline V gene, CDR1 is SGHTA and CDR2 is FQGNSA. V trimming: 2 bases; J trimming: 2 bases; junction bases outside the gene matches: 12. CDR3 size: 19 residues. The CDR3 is CASSLRGTTSGQNTGELFF. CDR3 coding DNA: TGTGCCAGCAGCTTAAGGGGAACTACTAGCGGGCAAAACACCGGGGAGCTGTTTTTT.

The CDR3 nucleotides read TGTGCCACCAGCAGAGACGGGGTGAGCTACACCTTC. Amino acid sequence: CATSRDGVSYTF. The rearrangement links TRBV15 to TRBJ1-2; D gene uncertain. This CDR3 region has 12 residues. V lost 0 bases and J 9 bases, leaving 8 bases between the germline ends. Germline V CDR1 and CDR2: LNHNV, YYDKDF (reference sequence).

The CDR3 region is CASSFLPVDTEAFF. The CDR3 DNA reads TGTGCCAGCAGCTTTCTGCCGGTTGACACTGAAGCTTTCTTT. This sequence joins TRBV5-6 and TRBJ1-1, with D unclear. The CDR3 totals 14 residues. Germline CDR1 SGHDT, CDR2 YYEEEE. V lost 2 bases, J lost 3 bases, and 11 bases lay in between.

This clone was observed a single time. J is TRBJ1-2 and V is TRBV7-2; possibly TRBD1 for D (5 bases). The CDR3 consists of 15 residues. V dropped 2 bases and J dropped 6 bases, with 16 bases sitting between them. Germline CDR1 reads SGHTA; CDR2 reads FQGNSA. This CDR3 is CASSLSRGVSDGYTF. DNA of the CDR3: TGTGCCAGCAGCTTATCCCGGGGGGTATCAGATGGCTACACCTTC.

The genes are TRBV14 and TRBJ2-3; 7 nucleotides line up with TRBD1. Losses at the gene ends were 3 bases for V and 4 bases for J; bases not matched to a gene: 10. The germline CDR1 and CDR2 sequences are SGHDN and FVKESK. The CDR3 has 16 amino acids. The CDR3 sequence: CASSHLETGRSDTQYF. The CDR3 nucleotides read TGTGCCAGCAGCCATCTAGAGACAGGGCGATCAGATACGCAGTATTTT.

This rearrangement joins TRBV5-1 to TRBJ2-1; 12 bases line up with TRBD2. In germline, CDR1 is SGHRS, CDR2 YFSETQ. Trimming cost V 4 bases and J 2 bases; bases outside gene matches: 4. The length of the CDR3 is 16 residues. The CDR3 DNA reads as TGCGCCAGCAGCGCCCCTAGCGGGAGGGCCTACAATGAGCAGTTCTTC. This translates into CASSAPSGRAYNEQFF.

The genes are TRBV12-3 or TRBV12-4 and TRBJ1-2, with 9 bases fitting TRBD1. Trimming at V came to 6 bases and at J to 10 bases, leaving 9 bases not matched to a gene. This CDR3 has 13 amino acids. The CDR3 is CASSAGTGSYYTF. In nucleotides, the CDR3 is TGTGCCAGCAGCGCCGGGACAGGGAGCTACTACACCTTC.

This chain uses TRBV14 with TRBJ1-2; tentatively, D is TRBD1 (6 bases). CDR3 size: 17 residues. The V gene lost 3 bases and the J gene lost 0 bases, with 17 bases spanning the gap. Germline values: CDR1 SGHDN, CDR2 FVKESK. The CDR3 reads CASSHLPQGLPNYGYTF. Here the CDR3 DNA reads TGTGCCAGCAGCCACTTACCACAGGGACTACCTAACTATGGCTACACCTTC. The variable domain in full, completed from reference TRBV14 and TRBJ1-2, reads EAGVTQFPSHSVIEKGQTVTLRCDPISGHDNLYWYRRVMGKEIKFLLHFVKESKQDESGMPNNRFLAERTGGTYSTLKVQPAELEDSGVYFCASSHLPQGLPNYGYTFGSGTRLTVV.

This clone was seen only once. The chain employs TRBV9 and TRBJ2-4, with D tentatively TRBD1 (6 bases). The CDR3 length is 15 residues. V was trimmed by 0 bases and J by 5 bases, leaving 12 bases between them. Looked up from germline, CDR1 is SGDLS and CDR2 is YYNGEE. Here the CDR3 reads CASSVDPQGENIQYF. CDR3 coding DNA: TGTGCCAGCAGCGTAGACCCACAGGGCGAAAACATTCAGTACTTC.